Following are 29 T cell receptor beta chains from one sample sequenced in a study of T cell repertoires in cytomegalovirus infection. TCRdb independently ran MiXCR on the reads; one entry per CDR3 protein. The table includes fewer than 850,000 distinct CDR3 sequences, roughly 29% detected once. These TCRs are of unknown antigen specificity. Sample: cultured CD8+ T cells from PBMCs, taken from culture after CMV antigen stimulation. The origin of the receptors is a human donor in good health (CMV status not recorded). Some clones in this sample may be carry-over from other donors' samples.

The sample holds a few counts of this clonotype. This rearrangement joins TRBV10-3 to TRBJ2-5, with 10 bases lining up with TRBD2. The CDR3 is 14 residues long. V shed 11 bases and J 1 base; nucleotides not matched to a gene: 7. Germline lookup yields CDR1 ENHRY and CDR2 SYGVKD. The CDR3 sequence: CASHSGGSQETQYF. CDR3 sequence (DNA): TGTGCCTCTCATAGCGGGGGGAGCCAAGAGACCCAGTACTTC.

This clonotype was recorded at least ten times. The rearrangement joins TRBV27 to TRBJ2-3, with D perhaps matching TRBD1 (6 bases). The germline CDR1 and CDR2 sequences are MNHEY and SMNVEV (reference sequence). Trimming removed 5 bases from V and 0 bases from J, with 21 bases in between. The CDR3 length is 18 residues. The CDR3: CASSKPGHSIASTDTQYF. Here the CDR3 DNA reads TGTGCCAGCAGTAAACCGGGACACTCCATCGCTAGCACAGATACGCAGTATTTT.

The chain has TRBV20-1 and TRBJ2-7; tentative D call: TRBD1 (6 bases). Germline V gene lookup returns CDR1 DFQATT and CDR2 SNEGSKA (reference sequence). The CDR3 is made up of 12 amino acids. V shed 1 base and J shed 3 bases, with 7 bases lying between them. Written as DNA, the CDR3 is TGCAGTGCTAGAGCGGGACACTACGAGCAGTACTTC. Translating it yields CSARAGHYEQYF.

On this clonotype: One end of the junction does not line up with germline, which may come from a read error. The chain joins TRBV7-6 to TRBJ2-2; 8 bases align to TRBD2. The CDR3 has 15 amino acids. Germline CDR1 is SGHVS and CDR2 is FNYEAQ. The CDR3 loop is CASSISGVGTGELFF. CDR3 sequence (DNA): TGTGCTAGCAGCATTAGCGGGGTTGGGACCGGGGAGCTGTTTTTT.

Many counts were recorded for this clonotype. V is TRBV6-1 and J is TRBJ2-3, with 12 positions matching TRBD2. Germline V lookup: CDR1 MNHNS, CDR2 SASEGT. Trimming at V came to 4 bases and at J to 1 base, leaving 0 bases not matched to a gene. The CDR3 sequence is 15 residues long. The CDR3 is CASSGLAGGTDTQYF. The DNA of the CDR3 is TGTGCCAGCAGTGGACTAGCGGGGGGCACAGATACGCAGTATTTT.

The rearrangement uses TRBV27 and TRBJ2-3; D possibly matches TRBD1 or TRBD2 (5 bases each). Germline CDR1 is MNHEY and CDR2 is SMNVEV (reference sequence). V lost 6 bases and J 0 bases, leaving 16 bases between the germline ends. The CDR3 sequence is 16 residues long. The CDR3 region is CASRPPVEGSTDTQYF. The CDR3 DNA sequence: TGTGCCAGCAGACCTCCTGTCGAGGGGAGCACAGATACGCAGTATTTT.

Here the CDR3 reads CANSPGGGPSGTDTQYF. In DNA form, the CDR3 reads TGTGCCAACTCACCGGGGGGGGGACCTAGCGGCACAGATACGCAGTATTTT. This chain connects TRBV28 to TRBJ2-3; 8 bases are a match to TRBD2. The CDR3 has 17 residues. J gave up 1 base and V 10 bases, and 16 bases lay outside the gene matches. From germline, CDR1 is MDHEN and CDR2 SYDVKM.

This clonotype turned up a few times. V and J are TRBV10-3 and TRBJ1-1, with 7 nucleotides matching TRBD1. The CDR3 contains 13 residues. The germline V gene encodes CDR1 ENHRY and CDR2 SYGVKD. Unmatched junction bases numbered 13, after V lost 8 bases and J lost 10 bases. The CDR3 nucleotides are TGTGCCATCTTGGTGGGGACAGAACGGCGAGCTTTCTTT. It is translated as CAILVGTERRAFF.

This clonotype was seen repeatedly, ten times or more. The chain combines TRBV7-2 with TRBJ2-5, with D possibly being TRBD2 (6 bases). Germline values: CDR1 SGHTA, CDR2 FQGNSA. The CDR3 spans 13 residues. V was cut by 6 bases and J by 2 bases, with 10 bases left in between. The CDR3: CASREGIQETQYF. The CDR3 nucleotides are TGTGCCAGCAGGGAGGGGATACAAGAGACCCAGTACTTC.

This clonotype showed up just once. This may come from a read error, since a much larger clone is one base off. The V and J genes are TRBV7-9 and TRBJ1-5; no clear D gene. CDR1 and CDR2 (germline): SEHNR, FQNEAQ (reference sequence). There are 15 residues in the CDR3. V gave up 1 base and J gave up 5 bases, with 12 bases separating them. CDR3 nucleotides: TGTGCCAGCAGCTTAGGCCCGGGAACCGATCAGCCCCAGCATTTT. Residues: CASSLGPGTDQPQHF.

This clonotype was seen only a few times. The CDR3 DNA reads as TGCAGTGCTAGAGATATCAGAGGGGTAACCTACGAGCAGTACGTC. Protein sequence: CSARDIRGVTYEQYV. The chain is built from TRBV20-1 and TRBJ2-7; D tentatively fits TRBD1 or TRBD2 (5 bases each). Per the germline V gene, CDR1 is DFQATT and CDR2 is SNEGSKA (reference sequence). This CDR3 is 15 amino acids long. The ends were cut back, 0 bases at V and 2 bases at J, with 14 bases in the middle.

The gene calls are TRBV12-5 and TRBJ1-1, with D maybe TRBD1 (6 bases). The CDR3 runs 13 residues. CDR1 is LGHNT, CDR2 FRNRAP, per germline. Trimming pared 1 base from V and 3 bases from J, leaving 6 bases between. The CDR3, as DNA: TGTGCTAGTGGTTTGGAGGGGGACACTGAAGCTTTCTTT. Protein: CASGLEGDTEAFF.

This chain connects TRBV6-5 to TRBJ1-1; D might be TRBD1 (6 bases). V lost 0 bases and J lost 1, with 12 bases in between. Germline-derived CDR1 and CDR2 are MNHEY and SVGAGI. The length of the CDR3 is 16 residues. CDR3 residues: CASSYSTGNKNTEAFF. CDR3 DNA: TGTGCCAGCAGTTACTCAACAGGGAACAAGAACACTGAAGCTTTCTTT.

The chain links TRBV20-1 to TRBJ2-7; weak D call: TRBD1 (5 bases). Germline lookup yields CDR1 DFQATT and CDR2 SNEGSKA (reference sequence). The CDR3 sequence is 13 residues long. Trimming stripped 3 bases from V and 4 bases from J, with 13 bases between. The chain's CDR3 is CSASSRAQYEQYF. The DNA of the CDR3 is TGCAGTGCTAGTTCCAGGGCTCAGTACGAGCAGTACTTC.

The sample holds many counts of this clonotype. The CDR3 loop is CASSLLATGGYEQYF. Written as DNA, the CDR3 is TGTGCCAGCAGCTTATTGGCGACAGGAGGCTACGAGCAGTACTTC. V is TRBV7-2 and J is TRBJ2-7, with a tentative D call TRBD1 (6 bases). V lost 2 bases, J lost 3 bases, and 14 bases lay in between. The germline CDR1 and CDR2 sequences are SGHTA and FQGNSA. The CDR3 totals 15 residues.

The chain has TRBV7-9 and TRBJ2-5, with 9 positions matching TRBD1. Per the germline V gene, CDR1 is SEHNR and CDR2 is FQNEAQ (reference sequence). V was clipped by 3 bases and J by 5 bases; unmatched bases: 10. CDR3 size: 16 residues. The CDR3 here is CASSFEGTGYRETQYF. CDR3 DNA: TGTGCCAGCAGCTTCGAAGGGACAGGGTATCGGGAGACCCAGTACTTC.

This chain connects TRBV5-4 to TRBJ2-2; the D is unclear. CDR1 SGHNT and CDR2 YYREEE come from the germline V gene (reference sequence). The ends were cut back, 3 bases at V and 0 bases at J, with 12 bases in the middle. The CDR3 is 16 amino acids. CDR3 DNA sequence: TGTGCCAGCAGCTCAGGCCGTTTGTCGAACACCGGGGAGCTGTTTTTT. Its protein product is CASSSGRLSNTGELFF. The whole variable domain, filled in from reference TRBV5-4 and TRBJ2-2, reads ETGVTQSPTHLIKTRGQQVTLRCSSQSGHNTVSWYQQALGQGPQFIFQYYREEENGRGNFPPRFSGLQFPNYSSELNVNALELDDSALYLCASSSGRLSNTGELFFGEGSRLTVL.

This chain connects TRBV5-3 to TRBJ2-2, with D possibly being TRBD1 (5 bases). TRBV5-3 is placed among ORFs of uncertain function. There are 15 residues in the CDR3. The V and J ends lost 8 bases and 5 bases respectively, with 19 bases between them. The DNA for the CDR3 is TGTGCCAGCAGCCACGCGACAGTAGAGACCGGGGAGCTGTTTTTT. It codes for CASSHATVETGELFF.

This clonotype was recorded many times. The V call is TRBV7-2, the J call TRBJ1-2; no clear D gene. Germline V CDR1 and CDR2: SGHTA, FQGNSA. Trimming cost V 1 base and J 11 bases, with 11 bases left between them. The CDR3 is 12 amino acids. CDR3 in amino acids: CASSLVALGYTF. Here the CDR3 DNA reads TGTGCCAGCAGCTTAGTCGCCCTGGGGTACACCTTC.

The chain couples TRBV7-9 to TRBJ1-4; TRBD1 might be the D (5 bases). V was shortened by 3 bases and J by 6 bases, with 14 bases between the two germline ends. The CDR3 sequence is 15 residues long. Germline CDR1 and CDR2: SEHNR and FQNEAQ (reference sequence). The CDR3 DNA reads TGTGCCAGCAGCTTCGCAGGGCTTATTGATGAAAAACTGTTTTTT. This sequence encodes CASSFAGLIDEKLFF.

The V and J genes are TRBV10-3 and TRBJ2-7; TRBD2 is a possible D gene (5 bases). The V end lost 4 bases, the J end lost 2 bases, and 12 bases lay between the germline ends. The CDR3 sequence is 14 residues long. The germline V gene encodes CDR1 ENHRY and CDR2 SYGVKD. The CDR3 nucleotides read TGTGCCATCAGTGCGGGGAGATACCCCTACGAGCAGTACTTC. Protein: CAISAGRYPYEQYF.

This clonotype has only a few counts. The chain carries TRBV14 and TRBJ1-3; tentatively, D is TRBD1 (5 bases). Germline CDR1 and CDR2: SGHDN and FVKESK. The ends were cut back, 2 bases at V and 4 bases at J, with 9 bases in the middle. This CDR3 spans 14 amino acids. CDR3 region: CASSQRDDGNTIYF. The DNA of the CDR3 is TGTGCCAGCAGCCAAAGGGACGACGGAAACACCATATATTTT. The complete variable domain, with remaining parts taken from reference TRBV14 and TRBJ1-3, reads EAGVTQFPSHSVIEKGQTVTLRCDPISGHDNLYWYRRVMGKEIKFLLHFVKESKQDESGMPNNRFLAERTGGTYSTLKVQPAELEDSGVYFCASSQRDDGNTIYFGEGSWLTVV.

The V gene is TRBV6-1, the J gene TRBJ1-5, with D unclear. The CDR3 sequence is 14 residues long. V shed 5 bases and J shed 6 bases, with 14 bases lying between them. Germline V gives CDR1 MNHNS, CDR2 SASEGT. The CDR3 loop is CASSWVRAGQPQHF. In DNA, the CDR3 is TGTGCCAGCAGTTGGGTCCGTGCCGGTCAGCCCCAGCATTTT.

The chain joins TRBV12-3 or TRBV12-4 to TRBJ1-1, with 10 bases matching TRBD1. V shed 5 bases, J shed 0 bases, and the junction held 6 bases outside the gene matches. CDR3 length: 16 residues. CDR3 region: CASSNFDRGLNTEAFF. CDR3 sequence (DNA): TGTGCCAGCAGTAACTTCGACAGGGGGCTGAACACTGAAGCTTTCTTT.

The CDR3 DNA sequence: TGTGCCAGCAGCCATGTAGGGTACGAGCAGTACTTC. Translating gives CASSHVGYEQYF. V gene TRBV4-2 combines with J gene TRBJ2-7; D remains ambiguous. This CDR3 contains 12 residues. Germline V gene data show CDR1 as LGHNA and CDR2 as YNFKEQ. V lost 3 bases to trimming and J lost 4 bases, with 7 bases between them.

The chain joins TRBV2 to TRBJ2-3; TRBD1 or TRBD2 may be the D gene (5 bases each). Germline lookup yields CDR1 SNHLY and CDR2 FYNNEI. V dropped 8 bases and J dropped 2 bases, with 11 bases sitting between them. CDR3 length: 13 amino acids. The CDR3 nucleotides read TGTGCCAGCTTGGGACGTCCCACAGATACGCAGTATTTT. It specifies CASLGRPTDTQYF.

The chain employs TRBV6-5 and TRBJ1-1; D is possibly TRBD1 (5 bases). CDR1 and CDR2 from the germline V gene are MNHEY and SVGAGI. The CDR3 is 17 amino acids. V gave up 5 bases and J gave up 2 bases, with 21 bases separating them. Here the CDR3 DNA reads TGTGCCAGCAGTCGTCACCGGGGGTCAGGACCAAACACTGAAGCTTTCTTT. It is translated as CASSRHRGSGPNTEAFF.

This rearrangement joins TRBV10-3 to TRBJ2-7; no clear D gene. The germline gives CDR1 ENHRY, CDR2 SYGVKD. CDR3 size: 12 residues. Trimming pared 11 bases from V and 3 bases from J, leaving 14 bases between. CDR3 region: CAPGVLLYEQYF. In DNA, the CDR3 is TGTGCCCCCGGCGTCCTACTCTACGAGCAGTACTTC.

This clonotype was picked up a small number of times. The genes are TRBV20-1 and TRBJ2-3, with TRBD2 matching 7 bases. J lost 0 bases, V lost 0 bases, and 3 bases had no gene match. Looked up from germline, CDR1 is DFQATT and CDR2 is SNEGSKA (reference sequence). This CDR3 comprises 15 residues. As DNA, the CDR3 is TGCAGTGCTAGAGATCGGGGGGTCAGCACAGATACGCAGTATTTT. Encoded protein: CSARDRGVSTDTQYF.